This T cell receptor (beta chain) was profiled in a study of vaccination and CD4 T cells after COVID-19. V trimming: 6 bases; J trimming: 4 bases; junction bases outside the gene matches: 12. The CDR3 has 16 amino acids. Germline V gene sequence: CDR1 DFQATT, CDR2 SNEGSKA (reference sequence). The Oncomine TCR Beta short-read assay sequenced DNA from cultured CD4+ T cells. Via MiXCR, TCRdb re-called the PCR reads, giving one row per CDR3 protein. The table lists some 10,000 distinct CDR3 sequences, about 66% of them singletons. On this clonotype itself: Its antigen is not known.

Treatment denoted: roughly 10-day PBMC culture with coronavirus spike peptide pools or control peptides (ViraFEST assay). Sequencing used CD4+ T cells from blood, cultured in vitro. This TCR was recovered from a human donor who had recovered from COVID-19. The gene calls are TRBV20-1 and TRBJ2-2, with 9 nucleotides matching TRBD2. DNA for the CDR3: TGCAGTGCCACAGGGCGTGGGCGGGGGGGCACCGGGGAGCTGTTTTTT. Amino acids: CSATGRGRGGTGELFF.